This T cell receptor beta chain was sequenced during a study of T cell repertoires in cytomegalovirus infection. This clonotype was seen more than once but under ten times. TCRdb processed the reads anew with MiXCR; each CDR3 protein has one entry. The sample has 150,000 to 200,000 distinct CDR3 sequences; roughly a fifth are singletons. The CDR3 sequence is 12 residues long. Germline-derived CDR1 and CDR2 are SGHVS and FNYEAQ. V was clipped by 4 bases and J by 4 bases, with 6 bases between them. The TCR originated in a human donor in good health (CMV status not recorded). Some clones in this sample may be carry-over from other donors' samples. Sequenced input: PBMCs. The chain employs TRBV7-6 and TRBJ2-3; D not resolved. The CDR3 nucleotides read TGTGCCAGCAGCTCCCGAGCAGATACGCAGTATTTT. Amino acid sequence: CASSSRADTQYF. The full variable domain, with the rest looked up from reference TRBV7-6 and TRBJ2-3, is GAGVSQSPRYKVTKRGQDVALRCDPISGHVSLYWYRQALGQGPEFLTYFNYEAQQDKSGLPNDRFSAERPEGSISTLTIQRTEQRDSAMYRCASSSRADTQYFGPGTRLTVL.